The rows below give T cell receptor beta chains drawn from one sample of a study of OX40 agonist ivuxolimab in advanced cancers. Libraries were prepared by immunoSEQ multiplex PCR; TCRdb keeps only in-frame clonotypes and omits some of them. The sample consists of under 85,000 clones, nearly 95% of them appearing once. Sequences were derived from CD4+ or CD8+ T cells sorted from blood, sampled in a trial of the OX40 agonist ivuxolimab. Every receptor here comes from an adult with an advanced solid tumor such as melanoma, head and neck, liver or kidney cancer. Both conserved end residues are part of each CDR3. D genes are given only for firm matches. Not every row has a clone size; where given, it reads once, few, many or a size class.

j_gene: TRBJ2-3
abundance: NA
d_gene: TRBD2
v_gene: TRBV7-8
CDR3aa: CASSSSGGGDTQYF
CDR3nt: TGTGCCAGCAGCTCTAGCGGGGGTGGAGATACGCAGTATTTT

j_gene: TRBJ2-2
abundance: NA
d_gene: TRBD1
v_gene: TRBV11-2
CDR3aa: CASGQGAGELFF
CDR3nt: TGTGCCAGCGGACAGGGGGCCGGGGAGCTGTTTTTT

j_gene: TRBJ2-1
abundance: NA
d_gene: NA
v_gene: TRBV27
CDR3aa: CASSFGSSYNEQFF
CDR3nt: TGTGCCAGCAGTTTTGGGAGCTCCTACAATGAGCAGTTCTTC

j_gene: TRBJ1-2
abundance: NA
d_gene: NA
v_gene: TRBV30
CDR3aa: CAWTNSYGYTF
CDR3nt: TGTGCCTGGACCAACAGTTATGGCTACACCTTC

j_gene: TRBJ1-1
abundance: NA
d_gene: TRBD1
v_gene: TRBV4-1
CDR3aa: CASSLTVGQEFFTEAFF
CDR3nt: TGCGCCAGCAGCCTTACGGTGGGACAGGAGTTTTTCACTGAAGCTTTCTTT

j_gene: TRBJ2-1
abundance: NA
d_gene: TRBD2
v_gene: TRBV6-9
CDR3aa: CASSSASGSRFF
CDR3nt: TGTGCCAGCAGTTCGGCTAGCGGGAGTAGGTTCTTC

j_gene: TRBJ1-1
abundance: once
d_gene: NA
v_gene: TRBV13
CDR3aa: CASSLLGGTEAFF
CDR3nt: TGTGCCAGCAGCTTATTAGGGGGCACTGAAGCTTTCTTT

j_gene: TRBJ1-2
abundance: NA
d_gene: TRBD1
v_gene: TRBV14
CDR3aa: CASSQAGQGYGYTF
CDR3nt: TGTGCCAGCAGCCAGGCGGGACAGGGCTATGGCTACACCTTC

j_gene: TRBJ1-2
abundance: NA
d_gene: TRBD1
v_gene: TRBV10-2
CDR3aa: CASSLTGTGGYGYTF
CDR3nt: TGCGCCAGCAGTCTCACCGGGACAGGGGGCTATGGCTACACCTTC

j_gene: TRBJ2-1
abundance: NA
d_gene: NA
v_gene: TRBV21-1
CDR3aa: CASSKGGVGAYYNEQFF
CDR3nt: TGTGCCAGCAGCAAAGGGGGGGTCGGCGCCTACTACAATGAGCAGTTCTTC

j_gene: TRBJ2-7
abundance: NA
d_gene: NA
v_gene: TRBV19
CDR3aa: CAQKTWGVHEQYF
CDR3nt: TGTGCCCAGAAAACTTGGGGGGTTCACGAGCAGTACTTC

j_gene: TRBJ2-3
abundance: NA
d_gene: NA
v_gene: TRBV27
CDR3aa: CASSLDGDITDTQYF
CDR3nt: TGTGCCAGCAGTTTGGACGGAGACATCACAGATACGCAGTATTTT

j_gene: TRBJ2-7
abundance: once
d_gene: NA
v_gene: TRBV5-6
CDR3aa: CASSLGLDSYEQYF
CDR3nt: TGTGCCAGCAGCTTGGGACTCGACTCCTACGAGCAGTACTTC

j_gene: TRBJ2-7
abundance: NA
d_gene: NA
v_gene: TRBV19
CDR3aa: CASSIGPGDEQYF
CDR3nt: TGTGCCAGTAGTATTGGCCCGGGTGACGAGCAGTACTTC

j_gene: TRBJ2-7
abundance: once
d_gene: NA
v_gene: TRBV27
CDR3aa: CASSFRGFGQYF
CDR3nt: TGTGCCAGCAGTTTCCGGGGTTTTGGGCAGTACTTC

j_gene: TRBJ1-2
abundance: NA
d_gene: NA
v_gene: TRBV5-1
CDR3aa: CASSSEGDGNYGYTF
CDR3nt: TGCGCCAGCAGCTCGGAGGGTGACGGTAACTATGGCTACACCTTC

j_gene: TRBJ2-7
abundance: NA
d_gene: NA
v_gene: TRBV11-2
CDR3aa: CASSLGRGAYEQYF
CDR3nt: TGTGCCAGCAGCTTAGGCAGGGGGGCCTACGAGCAGTACTTC

j_gene: TRBJ2-1
abundance: NA
d_gene: NA
v_gene: TRBV5-1
CDR3aa: CASSLVDRENEQFF
CDR3nt: TGCGCCAGCAGCTTGGTCGACAGAGAGAATGAGCAGTTCTTC

j_gene: TRBJ2-2
abundance: NA
d_gene: NA
v_gene: TRBV5-6
CDR3aa: CASSLSAGELFF
CDR3nt: TGTGCCAGCAGCTTGTCCGCCGGGGAGCTGTTTTTT

j_gene: TRBJ2-7
abundance: NA
d_gene: TRBD1
v_gene: TRBV29-1
CDR3aa: CSATGGPEQYF
CDR3nt: TGCAGCGCGACAGGGGGCCCCGAGCAGTACTTC

j_gene: TRBJ2-5
abundance: NA
d_gene: TRBD2
v_gene: TRBV13
CDR3aa: CASSPRASGERETQYF
CDR3nt: TGTGCCAGCAGCCCCCGGGCTAGCGGAGAGAGAGAGACCCAGTACTTC

j_gene: TRBJ2-3
abundance: NA
d_gene: NA
v_gene: TRBV4-1
CDR3aa: CASSQEYRRLPDTQYF
CDR3nt: TGCGCCAGCAGCCAAGAATATAGGAGGCTCCCAGATACGCAGTATTTT

j_gene: TRBJ2-7
abundance: NA
d_gene: TRBD2
v_gene: TRBV6-6
CDR3aa: CASGGSPYEQYF
CDR3nt: TGTGCCTCCGGCGGGAGTCCCTACGAGCAGTACTTC

j_gene: TRBJ2-7
abundance: NA
d_gene: TRBD2
v_gene: TRBV19
CDR3aa: CASSFRLALHEQYF
CDR3nt: TGTGCCAGTAGTTTCCGACTAGCCCTTCACGAGCAGTACTTC

j_gene: TRBJ2-7
abundance: NA
d_gene: TRBD2
v_gene: TRBV5-1
CDR3aa: CASSLLPSGRVGSEQYF
CDR3nt: TGCGCCAGCAGCTTATTACCTAGCGGGAGAGTGGGATCCGAGCAGTACTTC

j_gene: TRBJ2-1
abundance: NA
d_gene: NA
v_gene: TRBV9
CDR3aa: CASSVDGPGVFYNEQFF
CDR3nt: TGTGCCAGCAGCGTAGATGGTCCTGGGGTCTTCTACAATGAGCAGTTCTTC

j_gene: TRBJ2-7
abundance: NA
d_gene: TRBD1
v_gene: TRBV7-6
CDR3aa: CASSRGQGYEQYF
CDR3nt: TGTGCCAGCAGCCGGGGACAGGGGTACGAGCAGTACTTC

j_gene: TRBJ2-7
abundance: NA
d_gene: TRBD1
v_gene: TRBV11-3
CDR3aa: CASSGRDSPSTQYF
CDR3nt: TGTGCCAGCAGCGGAAGGGACAGCCCCAGTACCCAGTACTTC

j_gene: TRBJ2-7
abundance: NA
d_gene: NA
v_gene: TRBV27
CDR3aa: CASSLGRQGRGYEQYF
CDR3nt: TGTGCCAGCAGTCTCGGGAGGCAGGGGAGAGGGTACGAGCAGTACTTC

j_gene: TRBJ2-2
abundance: NA
d_gene: TRBD1
v_gene: TRBV29-1
CDR3aa: CSVVIQGAPLNTGELFF
CDR3nt: TGCAGCGTTGTGATACAGGGGGCGCCCCTGAACACCGGGGAGCTGTTTTTT

j_gene: TRBJ2-2
abundance: NA
d_gene: NA
v_gene: TRBV27
CDR3aa: CASSLRGGNGELFF
CDR3nt: TGTGCCAGCAGTTTACGCGGAGGGAACGGGGAGCTGTTTTTT

j_gene: TRBJ2-1
abundance: NA
d_gene: TRBD2
v_gene: TRBV7-7
CDR3aa: CASSPGRASYNEQFF
CDR3nt: TGTGCCAGCAGCCCCGGGAGGGCCTCCTACAATGAGCAGTTCTTC

j_gene: TRBJ2-3
abundance: NA
d_gene: NA
v_gene: TRBV5-5
CDR3aa: CASSRAEGADTQYF
CDR3nt: TGTGCCAGCAGCAGAGCCGAGGGCGCAGATACGCAGTATTTT

j_gene: TRBJ1-1
abundance: NA
d_gene: NA
v_gene: TRBV9
CDR3aa: CASSVDTGWNTEAFF
CDR3nt: TGTGCCAGCAGCGTAGACACAGGGTGGAACACTGAAGCTTTCTTT

j_gene: TRBJ1-1
abundance: NA
d_gene: NA
v_gene: TRBV5-1
CDR3aa: CASSVSLVNTEAFF
CDR3nt: TGCGCCAGCAGCGTGAGCTTGGTGAACACTGAAGCTTTCTTT

j_gene: TRBJ1-1
abundance: few
d_gene: NA
v_gene: TRBV28
CDR3aa: CASRNTEAFF
CDR3nt: TGTGCCAGCAGGAACACTGAAGCTTTCTTT

j_gene: TRBJ2-1
abundance: NA
d_gene: TRBD2
v_gene: TRBV9
CDR3aa: CASSVAASGSYNEQFF
CDR3nt: TGTGCCAGCAGCGTAGCGGCTAGCGGCTCCTACAATGAGCAGTTCTTC

j_gene: TRBJ1-1
abundance: NA
d_gene: NA
v_gene: TRBV19
CDR3aa: CASSTGQANTEAFF
CDR3nt: TGTGCCAGTAGCACAGGACAAGCAAACACTGAAGCTTTCTTT

j_gene: TRBJ1-2
abundance: NA
d_gene: NA
v_gene: TRBV27
CDR3aa: CASSVRRTGIKGYTF
CDR3nt: TGTGCCAGCAGCGTCCGCCGCACAGGAATAAAGGGCTACACCTTC

j_gene: TRBJ1-5
abundance: NA
d_gene: NA
v_gene: TRBV9
CDR3aa: CASSAGPMGNQPQHF
CDR3nt: TGTGCCAGCAGCGCCGGACCGATGGGCAATCAGCCCCAGCATTTT

j_gene: TRBJ1-3
abundance: NA
d_gene: TRBD1
v_gene: TRBV29-1
CDR3aa: CSGQGTGNTIYF
CDR3nt: TGCAGTGGACAGGGGACTGGAAACACCATATATTTT

j_gene: TRBJ2-7
abundance: NA
d_gene: NA
v_gene: TRBV19
CDR3aa: CASSIRAGPYEQYF
CDR3nt: TGTGCCAGTAGTATAAGGGCCGGACCCTACGAGCAGTACTTC

j_gene: TRBJ1-4
abundance: NA
d_gene: TRBD1
v_gene: TRBV13
CDR3aa: CASSLAGGDEKLFF
CDR3nt: TGTGCCAGCAGCTTAGCAGGGGGCGATGAAAAACTGTTTTTT

j_gene: TRBJ2-3
abundance: NA
d_gene: NA
v_gene: TRBV7-6
CDR3aa: CASSSTDTQYF
CDR3nt: TGTGCCAGCAGCTCCACAGATACGCAGTATTTT

j_gene: TRBJ2-7
abundance: once
d_gene: NA
v_gene: TRBV27
CDR3aa: CASSRTIGDEQYF
CDR3nt: TGTGCCAGCAGCCGCACCATAGGCGACGAGCAGTACTTC

j_gene: TRBJ2-7
abundance: NA
d_gene: NA
v_gene: TRBV5-1
CDR3aa: CASSRGNRQYF
CDR3nt: TGCGCCAGCAGCCGGGGGAACCGGCAGTACTTC

j_gene: TRBJ2-1
abundance: NA
d_gene: NA
v_gene: TRBV10-2
CDR3aa: CATLPERGESYNEQFF
CDR3nt: TGCGCCACACTCCCCGAGAGGGGGGAGTCCTACAATGAGCAGTTCTTC

j_gene: TRBJ2-2
abundance: NA
d_gene: TRBD1
v_gene: TRBV19
CDR3aa: CASRGSGTGFSGELFF
CDR3nt: TGTGCCAGTAGGGGATCCGGGACAGGATTTTCCGGGGAGCTGTTTTTT

j_gene: TRBJ1-1
abundance: NA
d_gene: NA
v_gene: TRBV15
CDR3aa: CATSPGRVNTEAFF
CDR3nt: TGTGCCACCAGCCCAGGGAGGGTGAACACTGAAGCTTTCTTT

j_gene: TRBJ2-6
abundance: NA
d_gene: NA
v_gene: TRBV19
CDR3aa: CASSVTGSGANVLTF
CDR3nt: TGTGCCAGTAGTGTCACGGGCTCTGGGGCCAACGTCCTGACTTTC

j_gene: TRBJ2-1
abundance: NA
d_gene: NA
v_gene: TRBV27
CDR3aa: CASSSKWTLNEQFF
CDR3nt: TGTGCCAGCAGTTCGAAATGGACCCTCAATGAGCAGTTCTTC

j_gene: TRBJ2-1
abundance: NA
d_gene: NA
v_gene: TRBV6-6
CDR3aa: CASQGVEQFF
CDR3nt: TGTGCCTCACAAGGCGTTGAGCAGTTCTTC

j_gene: TRBJ1-2
abundance: NA
d_gene: NA
v_gene: TRBV20-1
CDR3aa: CSGQGYTF
CDR3nt: TGCAGTGGACAGGGCTACACCTTC

j_gene: TRBJ1-5
abundance: NA
d_gene: NA
v_gene: TRBV19
CDR3aa: CASSPMGVNQPQHF
CDR3nt: TGTGCCAGTAGTCCGATGGGTGTCAATCAGCCCCAGCATTTT